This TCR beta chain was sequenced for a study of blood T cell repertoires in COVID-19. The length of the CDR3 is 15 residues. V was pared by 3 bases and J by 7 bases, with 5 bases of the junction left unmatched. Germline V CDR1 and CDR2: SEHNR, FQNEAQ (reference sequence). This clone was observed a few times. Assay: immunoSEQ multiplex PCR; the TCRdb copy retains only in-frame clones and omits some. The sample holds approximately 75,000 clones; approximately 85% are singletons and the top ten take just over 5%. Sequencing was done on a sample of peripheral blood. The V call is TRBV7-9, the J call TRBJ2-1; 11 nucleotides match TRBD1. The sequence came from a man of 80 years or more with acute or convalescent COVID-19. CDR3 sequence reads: CASSLGQGVGNEQFF. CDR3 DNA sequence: TGTGCCAGCAGCTTGGGACAGGGGGTAGGAAATGAGCAGTTCTTC.